A single T cell receptor beta chain is shown here with its context. Its antigen remains unknown. One end of the junction varies from germline; a read error may be responsible. CDR1 SGHVS and CDR2 FNYEAQ come from the germline V gene. The CDR3 loop spans 12 amino acids. The sample comes from a study of T cell repertoires in cytomegalovirus infection. The wider study: TCR beta signatures that were public indicated CMV infection and matching HLA type.

In TCRdb, the reads were re-called with MiXCR into one record per CDR3 protein. The sample has hundreds of thousands of distinct CDR3 sequences; less than 40% are singletons. The sequence was obtained from a human donor in good health (CMV status not recorded). Some clones in this sample may be carry-over from other donors' samples. This chain uses TRBV7-6 with TRBJ2-7, with unresolved D. The specimen was cultured CD8+ T cells from PBMCs, collected from culture after CMV antigen stimulation. CDR3 DNA: TGTGCCAGCAGCTTAGGAAGAACTGACTGCGACTTC. It is translated as CASSLGRTDCDF.